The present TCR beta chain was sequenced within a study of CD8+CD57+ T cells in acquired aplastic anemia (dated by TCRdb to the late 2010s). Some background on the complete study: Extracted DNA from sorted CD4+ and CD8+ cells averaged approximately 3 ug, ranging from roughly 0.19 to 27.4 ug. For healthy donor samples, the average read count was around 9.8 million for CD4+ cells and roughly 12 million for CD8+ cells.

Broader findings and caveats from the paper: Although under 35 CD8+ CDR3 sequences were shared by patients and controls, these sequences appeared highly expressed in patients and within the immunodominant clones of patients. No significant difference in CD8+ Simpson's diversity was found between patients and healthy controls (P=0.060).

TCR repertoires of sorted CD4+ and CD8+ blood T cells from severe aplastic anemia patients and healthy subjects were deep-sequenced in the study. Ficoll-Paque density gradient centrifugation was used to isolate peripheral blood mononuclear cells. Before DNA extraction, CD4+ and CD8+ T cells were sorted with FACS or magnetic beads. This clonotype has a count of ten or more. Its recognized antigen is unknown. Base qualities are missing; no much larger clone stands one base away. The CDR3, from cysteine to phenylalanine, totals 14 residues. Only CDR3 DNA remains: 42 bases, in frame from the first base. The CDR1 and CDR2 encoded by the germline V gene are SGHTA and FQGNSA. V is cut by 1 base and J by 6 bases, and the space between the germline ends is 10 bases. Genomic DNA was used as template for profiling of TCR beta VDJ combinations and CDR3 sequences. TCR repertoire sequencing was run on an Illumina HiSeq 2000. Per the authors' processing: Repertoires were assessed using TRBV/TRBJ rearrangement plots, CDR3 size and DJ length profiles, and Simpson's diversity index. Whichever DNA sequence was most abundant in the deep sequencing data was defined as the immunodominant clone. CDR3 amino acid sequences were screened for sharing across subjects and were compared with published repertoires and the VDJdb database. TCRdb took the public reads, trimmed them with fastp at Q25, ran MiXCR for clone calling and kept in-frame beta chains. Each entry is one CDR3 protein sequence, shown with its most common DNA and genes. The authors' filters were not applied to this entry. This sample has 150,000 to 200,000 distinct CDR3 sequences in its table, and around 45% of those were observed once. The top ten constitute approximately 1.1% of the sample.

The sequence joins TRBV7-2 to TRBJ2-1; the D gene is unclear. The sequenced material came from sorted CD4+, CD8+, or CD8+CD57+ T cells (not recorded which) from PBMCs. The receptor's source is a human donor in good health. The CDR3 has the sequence CASSLGNTVNEQFF. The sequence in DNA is TGTGCCAGCAGCTTAGGGAATACGGTCAATGAGCAGTTCTTC.